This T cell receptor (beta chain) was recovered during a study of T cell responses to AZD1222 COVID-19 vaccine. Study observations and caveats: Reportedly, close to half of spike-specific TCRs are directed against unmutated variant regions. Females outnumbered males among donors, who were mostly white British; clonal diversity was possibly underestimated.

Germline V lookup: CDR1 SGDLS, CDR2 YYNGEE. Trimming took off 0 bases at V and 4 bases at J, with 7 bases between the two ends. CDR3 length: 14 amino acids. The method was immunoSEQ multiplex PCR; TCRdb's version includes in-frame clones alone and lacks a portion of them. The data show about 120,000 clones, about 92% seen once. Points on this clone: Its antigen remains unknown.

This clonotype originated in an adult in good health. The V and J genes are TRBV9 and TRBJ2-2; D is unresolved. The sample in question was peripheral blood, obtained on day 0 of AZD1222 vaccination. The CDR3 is CASSVALTTGELFF. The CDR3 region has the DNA TGTGCCAGCAGCGTAGCCCTAACCACCGGGGAGCTGTTTTTT.